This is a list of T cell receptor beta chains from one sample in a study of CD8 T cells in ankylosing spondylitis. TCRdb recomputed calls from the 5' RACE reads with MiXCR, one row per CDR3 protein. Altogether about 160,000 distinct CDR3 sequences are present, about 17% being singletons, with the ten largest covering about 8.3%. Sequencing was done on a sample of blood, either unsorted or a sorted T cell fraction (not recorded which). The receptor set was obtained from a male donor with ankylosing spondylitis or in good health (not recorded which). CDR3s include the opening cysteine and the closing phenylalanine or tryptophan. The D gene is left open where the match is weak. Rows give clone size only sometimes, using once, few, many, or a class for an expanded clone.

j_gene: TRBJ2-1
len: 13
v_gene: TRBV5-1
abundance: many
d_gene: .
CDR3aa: CASSSGHSNEQFF
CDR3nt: TGCGCCAGCAGCTCCGGGCATTCTAATGAGCAGTTCTTC

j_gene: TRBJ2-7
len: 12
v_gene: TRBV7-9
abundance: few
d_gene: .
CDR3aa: CASSLIFYEQYF
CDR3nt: TGTGCCAGCAGCTTAATCTTTTACGAGCAGTACTTC

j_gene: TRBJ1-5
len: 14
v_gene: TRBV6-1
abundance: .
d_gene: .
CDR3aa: CASSDRGSNQPQHF
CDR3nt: TGTGCCAGCAGTGACAGGGGCAGCAATCAGCCCCAGCATTTT

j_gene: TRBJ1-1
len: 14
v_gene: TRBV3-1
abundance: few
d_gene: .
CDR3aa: CASSQTGRNTEAFF
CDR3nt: TGTGCCAGCAGCCAAACGGGGAGGAACACTGAAGCTTTCTTT

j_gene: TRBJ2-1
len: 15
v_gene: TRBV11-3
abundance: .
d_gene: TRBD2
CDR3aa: CASSPGTSGTNEQFF
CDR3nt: TGTGCCAGCAGCCCAGGGACTAGCGGTACCAATGAGCAGTTCTTC

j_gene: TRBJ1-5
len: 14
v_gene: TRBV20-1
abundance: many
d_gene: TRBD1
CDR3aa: CSARIAGGFQPQHF
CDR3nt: TGCAGTGCTAGGATCGCAGGGGGCTTCCAGCCCCAGCATTTT

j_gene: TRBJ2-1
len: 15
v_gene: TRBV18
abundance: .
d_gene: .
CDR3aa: CASSPAPGVGNEQFF
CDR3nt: TGTGCCAGCTCACCGGCTCCAGGGGTCGGCAATGAGCAGTTCTTC

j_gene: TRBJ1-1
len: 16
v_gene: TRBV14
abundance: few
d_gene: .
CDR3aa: CASSQDIGRVNTEAFF
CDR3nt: TGTGCCAGCAGCCAAGATATTGGCAGGGTGAACACTGAAGCTTTCTTT

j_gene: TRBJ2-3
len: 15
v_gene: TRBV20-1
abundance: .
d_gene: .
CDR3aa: CSASRPGRRTDTQYF
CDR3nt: TGCAGTGCTAGTCGACCGGGACGACGAACAGATACGCAGTATTTT

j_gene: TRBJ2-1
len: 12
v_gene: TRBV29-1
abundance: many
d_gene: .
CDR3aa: CSVAGLRNEQFF
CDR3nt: TGCAGCGTTGCCGGGTTGCGGAATGAGCAGTTCTTC

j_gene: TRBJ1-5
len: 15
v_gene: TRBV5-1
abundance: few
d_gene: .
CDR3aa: CASSLAEGRDQPQHF
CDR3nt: TGCGCCAGCAGCTTGGCCGAAGGCAGAGATCAGCCCCAGCATTTT